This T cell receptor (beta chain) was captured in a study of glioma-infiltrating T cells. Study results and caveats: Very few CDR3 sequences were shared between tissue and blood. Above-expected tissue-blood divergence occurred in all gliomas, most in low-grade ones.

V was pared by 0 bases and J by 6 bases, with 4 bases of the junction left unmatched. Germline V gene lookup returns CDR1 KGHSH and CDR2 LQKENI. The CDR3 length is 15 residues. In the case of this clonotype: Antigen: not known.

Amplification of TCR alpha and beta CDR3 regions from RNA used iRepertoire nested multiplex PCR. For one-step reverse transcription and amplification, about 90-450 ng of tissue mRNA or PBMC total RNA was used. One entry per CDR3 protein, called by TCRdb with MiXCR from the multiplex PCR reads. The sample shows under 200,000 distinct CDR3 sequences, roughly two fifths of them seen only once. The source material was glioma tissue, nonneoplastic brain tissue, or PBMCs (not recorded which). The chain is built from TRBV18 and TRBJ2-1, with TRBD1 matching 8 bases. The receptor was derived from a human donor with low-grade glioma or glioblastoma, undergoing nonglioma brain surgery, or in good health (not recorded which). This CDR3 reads CASSPPTGDGNEQFF. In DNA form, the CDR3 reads TGTGCCAGCTCACCACCGACAGGGGATGGCAATGAGCAGTTCTTC.